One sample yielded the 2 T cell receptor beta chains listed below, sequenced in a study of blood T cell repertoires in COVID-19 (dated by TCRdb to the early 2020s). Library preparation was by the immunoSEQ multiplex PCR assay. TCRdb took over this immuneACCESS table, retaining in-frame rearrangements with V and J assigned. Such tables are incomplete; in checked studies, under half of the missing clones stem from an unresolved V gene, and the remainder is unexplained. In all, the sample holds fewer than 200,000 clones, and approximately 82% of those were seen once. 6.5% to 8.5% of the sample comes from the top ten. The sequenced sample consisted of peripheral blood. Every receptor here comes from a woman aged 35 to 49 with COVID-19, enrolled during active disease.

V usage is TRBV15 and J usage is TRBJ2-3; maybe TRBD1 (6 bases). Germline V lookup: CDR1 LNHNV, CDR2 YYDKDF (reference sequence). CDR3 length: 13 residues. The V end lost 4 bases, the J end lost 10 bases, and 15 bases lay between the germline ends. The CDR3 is CATSTPTGLAQYF. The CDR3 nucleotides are TGTGCCACCAGCACGCCAACAGGGCTTGCGCAGTATTTT.

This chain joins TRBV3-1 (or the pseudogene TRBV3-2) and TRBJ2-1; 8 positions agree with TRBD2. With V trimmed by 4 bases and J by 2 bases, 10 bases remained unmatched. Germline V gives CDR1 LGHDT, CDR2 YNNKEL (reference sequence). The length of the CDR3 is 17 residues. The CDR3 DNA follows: TGTGCCAGCAGCCCTATGCAGAGCGGGAGAGCCTACAATGAGCAGTTCTTC. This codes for CASSPMQSGRAYNEQFF.